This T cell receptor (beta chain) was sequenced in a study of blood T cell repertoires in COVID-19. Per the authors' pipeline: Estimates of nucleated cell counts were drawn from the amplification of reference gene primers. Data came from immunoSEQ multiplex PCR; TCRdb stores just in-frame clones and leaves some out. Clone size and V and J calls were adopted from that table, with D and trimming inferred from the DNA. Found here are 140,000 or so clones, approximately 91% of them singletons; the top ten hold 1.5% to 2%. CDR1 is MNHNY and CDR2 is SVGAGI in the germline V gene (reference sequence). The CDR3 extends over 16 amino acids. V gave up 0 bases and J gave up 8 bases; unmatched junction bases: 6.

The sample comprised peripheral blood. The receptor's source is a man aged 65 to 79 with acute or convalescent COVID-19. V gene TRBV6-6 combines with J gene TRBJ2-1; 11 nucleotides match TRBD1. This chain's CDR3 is CASSYSGTGGSDEQFF. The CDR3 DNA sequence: TGTGCCAGCAGTTACTCCGGGACAGGGGGTAGCGATGAGCAGTTCTTC.